The 21 T cell receptor beta chains in this list originate from one sample, sequenced in a study of OX40 agonist ivuxolimab in advanced cancers. Data came from immunoSEQ multiplex PCR; TCRdb stores just in-frame clones and leaves some out. The table includes approximately 52,000 clones, 83% detected once. Sample: CD4+ or CD8+ T cells sorted from blood, taken in a trial of the OX40 agonist ivuxolimab. These TCRs come from an adult with an advanced solid tumor such as melanoma, head and neck, liver or kidney cancer.

The V call is TRBV5-1, the J call TRBJ1-4; D unclear. V was cut by 2 bases and J by 5 bases, with 13 bases left in between. Germline CDR1 SGHRS, CDR2 YFSETQ. The CDR3 is 15 amino acids. DNA of the CDR3: TGCGCCAGCAGCTTCTCAGACCTCACGAATGAAAAACTGTTTTTT. Amino acid sequence: CASSFSDLTNEKLFF.

V is TRBV5-1 and J is TRBJ2-2, with D unclear. The CDR3 extends over 15 amino acids. The V gene lost 9 bases and the J gene lost 6 bases, with 21 bases spanning the gap. In germline, CDR1 is SGHRS, CDR2 YFSETQ. CDR3 sequence (DNA): TGCGCCACCACCCTTCTCAACTCTGGGGCCGGGGAGCTGTTTTTT. It codes for CATTLLNSGAGELFF.

V usage is TRBV6-1 and J usage is TRBJ1-5, with D maybe TRBD1 (5 bases). The V end lost 3 bases, the J end lost 0 bases, and 12 bases lay between the germline ends. This CDR3 contains 16 residues. Germline V gene sequence: CDR1 MNHNS, CDR2 SASEGT. The CDR3 DNA sequence: TGTGCCAGCAGTGATAGAGGACACCCTAGCAATCAGCCCCAGCATTTT. It yields the protein CASSDRGHPSNQPQHF.

The J gene is TRBJ2-3, the V gene TRBV7-8, with unresolved D. CDR3 length equals 16 residues. V was pared by 1 base and J by 0 bases, with 11 bases between. Germline CDR1 is SGHVS and CDR2 is FQNEAQ. The CDR3 loop reads CASSLVRPTSTDTQYF. In DNA, the CDR3 is TGTGCCAGCAGCTTAGTGAGGCCCACTAGCACAGATACGCAGTATTTT.

This chain connects TRBV4-1 to TRBJ1-6; 7 nucleotides align to TRBD1. The CDR3 has 17 amino acids. With V trimmed by 3 bases and J by 14 bases, 19 bases remained unmatched. Germline V gene data show CDR1 as MGHRA and CDR2 as YSYEKL. The CDR3 loop reads CASSHFMRGPDQGALHF. Written as DNA, the CDR3 is TGCGCCAGCAGCCATTTTATGAGGGGGCCTGACCAGGGGGCCCTCCACTTT.

This CDR3 is CASSLGWYSNQPQHF. CDR3 bases: TGTGCCAGCAGCTTGGGGTGGTATAGCAATCAGCCCCAGCATTTT. The chain joins TRBV5-8 to TRBJ1-5, with D unclear. CDR3 length: 15 amino acids. Germline V gives CDR1 SGHTS, CDR2 YDEGEE. Trimming stripped 0 bases from V and 0 bases from J, with 7 bases between. The full variable domain, completed using reference TRBV5-8 and TRBJ1-5, is EAGVTQSPTHLIKTRGQQATLRCSPISGHTSVYWYQQALGLGLQFLLWYDEGEERNRGNFPPRFSGRQFPNYSSELNVNALELEDSALYLCASSLGWYSNQPQHFGDGTRLSIL.

V and J are TRBV6-5 and TRBJ2-6, with a tentative D call TRBD2 (5 bases). From germline, CDR1 is MNHEY and CDR2 SVGAGI. The CDR3 extends over 15 amino acids. V was shortened by 5 bases and J by 1 base, with 9 bases between the two germline ends. The CDR3 DNA reads TGTGCCAGCAGTCCACCGGGGTCTGGGGCCAACGTCCTGACTTTC. Translated, it gives CASSPPGSGANVLTF.

This clone was counted a few times. The V gene is TRBV5-1, the J gene TRBJ2-1; 9 bases match TRBD1. Per the germline V gene, CDR1 is SGHRS and CDR2 is YFSETQ. The J segment lost 7 bases and the V segment lost 5 bases, leaving 7 bases of the junction unmatched. The CDR3 is 14 amino acids. CDR3 nucleotides: TGCGCCAGCAGACCCGGGACAGGGATAAATGAGCAGTTCTTC. Translated, it gives CASRPGTGINEQFF.

This clone was picked up one time. This rearrangement joins TRBV6-5 to TRBJ1-5, with 12 bases aligning to TRBD1. This CDR3 spans 15 amino acids. In germline, CDR1 is MNHEY, CDR2 SVGAGI. The V and J ends lost 8 bases and 7 bases, in that order; junction bases with no gene match: 9. CDR3 loop: CASGPGTGGWQPQHF. The CDR3 DNA reads TGTGCCAGCGGACCCGGGACAGGGGGCTGGCAGCCCCAGCATTTT.

This rearrangement joins TRBV7-6 to TRBJ2-3; 8 bases line up with TRBD1. Germline lookup yields CDR1 SGHVS and CDR2 FNYEAQ. The CDR3 has 16 residues. J gave up 5 bases and V 0 bases, and 7 bases lay outside the gene matches. The CDR3: CASSLALRQGRDTQYF. CDR3 in DNA: TGTGCCAGCAGCTTAGCGCTGAGACAGGGGCGAGATACGCAGTATTTT.

V usage is TRBV28 and J usage is TRBJ1-2; no firm D call. The CDR3 extends over 15 amino acids. Germline lookup yields CDR1 MDHEN and CDR2 SYDVKM. With 2 bases removed from V and 5 bases from J, the gap between germline ends came to 15 bases. Written as DNA, the CDR3 is TGTGCCAGCAGTTTAGTAGTTAGGAGCAAATATGGCTACACCTTC. Translation gives CASSLVVRSKYGYTF.

The V and J genes are TRBV4-3 and TRBJ1-2; D is uncertain. CDR1 LGHNA and CDR2 YSLEER come from the germline V gene. This CDR3 is built from 15 residues. V gave up 1 base and J gave up 3 bases, with 12 bases separating them. The chain's CDR3 is CASSQAVGGYYGYTF. The CDR3 bases are TGCGCCAGCAGCCAAGCCGTGGGTGGGTACTATGGCTACACCTTC.

The gene calls are TRBV7-8 and TRBJ2-5, with TRBD1 matching 7 bases. Germline V gene sequence: CDR1 SGHVS, CDR2 FQNEAQ. CDR3 size: 16 residues. Losses at the gene ends were 4 bases for V and 4 bases for J; bases not matched to a gene: 12. The CDR3 region is CASSSRGGQGLETQYF. Written as DNA, the CDR3 is TGTGCCAGCAGCTCAAGAGGGGGCCAGGGGTTAGAGACCCAGTACTTC.

The chain is built from TRBV6-5 and TRBJ1-2, with 7 bases fitting TRBD1. V lost 10 bases to trimming and J lost 7 bases; unmatched junction nucleotides: 12. This CDR3 spans 13 amino acids. The germline gives CDR1 MNHEY, CDR2 SVGAGI. CDR3 DNA: TGTGCCACCCTCGAATCACAGGGGTCTGGCTACACCTTC. It is translated as CATLESQGSGYTF.

The CDR3 region is CAWSGGRGVSREQYF. For the CDR3, the DNA is TGTGCCTGGAGTGGCGGGCGGGGGGTTAGTCGCGAGCAGTACTTC. The J gene is TRBJ2-7, the V gene TRBV30, with 8 bases lining up with TRBD2. The junction had 11 bases not matched to a gene; V was cut back by 1 base and J by 6 bases. The germline CDR1 and CDR2 sequences are GTSNPN and SVGIG (reference sequence). This CDR3 is 15 amino acids long.

This chain links TRBV6-5 with TRBJ2-2, with no clear D. With 0 bases removed from V and 4 bases from J, the gap between germline ends came to 6 bases. CDR3 size: 14 residues. Looked up from germline, CDR1 is MNHEY and CDR2 is SVGAGI. The CDR3 region is CASSYSDVTGELFF. CDR3 nucleotides: TGTGCCAGCAGTTACTCGGATGTCACCGGGGAGCTGTTTTTT.

This clone was counted between two and nine times. The J gene is TRBJ2-7, the V gene TRBV6-5; TRBD1 agrees at 9 bases. Germline V gene data show CDR1 as MNHEY and CDR2 as SVGAGI. Trimming at V came to 2 bases and at J to 6 bases, leaving 8 bases not matched to a gene. The length of the CDR3 is 15 residues. CDR3 in DNA: TGTGCCAGCAGTTACCAGGGGGACAGGGCGGGCGAGCAGTACTTC. It encodes CASSYQGDRAGEQYF.

The chain joins TRBV4-2 to TRBJ2-5, with TRBD2 matching 12 bases. CDR3 length: 16 amino acids. Germline CDR1 LGHNA, CDR2 YNFKEQ. J gave up 2 bases and V 1 base, and 2 bases lay outside the gene matches. DNA of the CDR3: TGTGCCAGCAGCCAAGCCGGGACTAGCGGGCAAGAGACCCAGTACTTC. Translated: CASSQAGTSGQETQYF.

V gene TRBV2 combines with J gene TRBJ1-2, with a weak D call TRBD1 (5 bases). The ends were cut back, 6 bases at V and 4 bases at J, with 12 bases in the middle. This CDR3 spans 13 amino acids. Germline values: CDR1 SNHLY, CDR2 FYNNEI. The CDR3 loop is CASRVGPTYGYTF. CDR3 nucleotides: TGTGCCAGCAGAGTGGGACCGACCTATGGCTACACCTTC. The full variable domain, with the rest looked up from reference TRBV2 and TRBJ1-2, is EPEVTQTPSHQVTQMGQEVILRCVPISNHLYFYWYRQILGQKVEFLVSFYNNEISEKSEIFDDQFSVERPDGSNFTLKIRSTKLEDSAMYFCASRVGPTYGYTFGSGTRLTVV.

The chain employs TRBV5-1 and TRBJ1-6; D possibly corresponds to TRBD1 (6 bases). CDR3 length: 13 amino acids. Trimming cost V 6 bases and J 13 bases, with 17 bases left between them. Germline V gene sequence: CDR1 SGHRS, CDR2 YFSETQ. CDR3 residues: CASNEQGRGPLHF. The CDR3 nucleotides are TGCGCCAGCAATGAACAGGGAAGAGGTCCCCTCCACTTT.

The V and J genes are TRBV11-2 and TRBJ1-2; D call uncertain. Germline values: CDR1 SGHAT, CDR2 FQNNGV. Between the trimmed V and J ends, which lost 2 bases and 4 bases, there was a span of 14 bases. CDR3 size: 15 residues. CDR3: CASSLSGFPGYGYTF. Here the CDR3 DNA reads TGTGCCAGCAGCTTAAGTGGCTTCCCCGGCTATGGCTACACCTTC.